These T cell receptor beta chains were read from a single sample in a study of blood T cell repertoires in COVID-19. Clones were read by immunoSEQ multiplex PCR, and TCRdb kept only the in-frame ones, dropping some. The data hold about 73,000 clones, with around 77% observed a single time. Specimen: peripheral blood. All receptors come from a man aged 70-80 years with COVID-19, enrolled during active disease. Each CDR3 is given with its conserved first and last residue. D genes are given only for firm matches. Rows give clone size only sometimes, using once, few, many, or a class for an expanded clone.

J | V | size | D | DNA | CDR3
TRBJ2-2 | TRBV7-7 | few | TRBD2 | TGTGCTAGCAGCTTAGGTCTAGCGGAAAACACCGGGGAGCTGTTTTTT | CASSLGLAENTGELFF
TRBJ2-1 | TRBV15 | - | TRBD2 | TGTGCCACCAGCAGAGCTCCGGGGACTAGCAATGAGCAGTTCTTC | CATSRAPGTSNEQFF
TRBJ2-7 | TRBV5-1 | - | TRBD1 | TGCGCCAGCAGCATCCAGGTCCAGGGGGATCACGAGCAGTACTTC | CASSIQVQGDHEQYF
TRBJ1-2 | TRBV9 | - | - | TGTGCCAGCAGCGTTTCAGGGTTCGGCTACACCTTC | CASSVSGFGYTF
TRBJ1-2 | TRBV28 | - | TRBD1 | TGTGCCAGCAGCGGACAGGGGGCAATCTATGGCTACACCTTC | CASSGQGAIYGYTF
TRBJ1-1 | TRBV9 | - | - | TGTGCCAGCAGCGTAGACGCGGGACGTGGGACTGAAGCTTTCTTT | CASSVDAGRGTEAFF
TRBJ1-4 | TRBV28 | - | - | TGTGCCAGCAGTCCCGGACTTTCATCCGGGTATGAAAAACTGTTTTTT | CASSPGLSSGYEKLFF
TRBJ2-1 | TRBV5-6 | - | - | TGTGCCAGCAGCTTGGAGCCTCGAGGGTTTGAGCAGTTCTTC | CASSLEPRGFEQFF
TRBJ2-7 | TRBV7-3 | - | TRBD2 | TGTGCCAGCAGCCTGGGACTAGCGGGAGATAGGGCCTACGAGCAGTACTTC | CASSLGLAGDRAYEQYF
TRBJ2-7 | TRBV24-1 | - | - | TGTGCCACCCGTGAAGGGGGAAGGAACGAGCAGTACTTC | CATREGGRNEQYF
TRBJ2-1 | TRBV6-5 | - | TRBD1 | TGTGCCAGCACTCCAGGGGACAGAAGTTACAATGAGCAGTTCTTC | CASTPGDRSYNEQFF
TRBJ1-3 | TRBV5-6 | - | TRBD1 | TGTGCCAGCAGCTTGACAGGGGGTTCCGGAAACACCATATATTTT | CASSLTGGSGNTIYF
TRBJ2-3 | TRBV5-1 | - | - | TGCGCCAGCAGCGCGGGGACAGCGGATCGCACAGATACGCAGTATTTT | CASSAGTADRTDTQYF
TRBJ1-1 | TRBV6-2/TRBV6-3 | - | TRBD1 | TGTGCCAGCAGTTACTCGGGACAGGGGGCGCAGGGAAACACTGAAGCTTTCTTT | CASSYSGQGAQGNTEAFF
TRBJ2-3 | TRBV4-3 | - | TRBD2 | TGCGCCAGCAGCCAAGGGGGGACTAGCGGAGGAAGCGGCACAGATACGCAGTATTTT | CASSQGGTSGGSGTDTQYF
TRBJ2-7 | TRBV20-1 | - | TRBD1 | TGCAGTGCTAGTGGATCGGACAGGGGGACCTACGAGCAGTACTTC | CSASGSDRGTYEQYF
TRBJ1-1 | TRBV7-3 | few | TRBD1 | TGTGCCAGCAGCTTAACGGGACAGACCACTGAAGCTTTCTTT | CASSLTGQTTEAFF
TRBJ1-4 | TRBV18 | few | TRBD1 | TGTGCCAGCTCACCCGGGACAGTCGGGGCCAACCAAAATGAAAAACTGTTTTTT | CASSPGTVGANQNEKLFF